The sequence of this T cell receptor beta chain was determined in a study of T cell responses to AZD1222 COVID-19 vaccine. The study's findings and limits: Nearly half of spike-specific TCRs reportedly target unmutated variant regions. Clonal diversity was possibly underestimated; the donors were predominantly white British and more often female. Researchers took repertoire samples only after the peak T cell response had come.

To note about this clone: The antigen remains unidentified.

It was second doses at about 4 or about 12 weeks that were pooled. Produced via immunoSEQ multiplex PCR; TCRdb's table is partial and in-frame only. The table has some 110,000 clones, 85% to 90% seen once. Germline V gene lookup returns CDR1 LGHDT and CDR2 YNNKEL (reference sequence). CDR3 length: 13 residues. V was pared by 0 bases and J by 6 bases, with 6 bases between. J is TRBJ1-5 and V is TRBV3-1 (or the pseudogene TRBV3-2); D uncertain. Material: peripheral blood, obtained 28 days after the second AZD1222 dose. This sequence was found in an adult who received the AZD1222 COVID-19 vaccine. The CDR3 DNA reads as TGTGCCAGCAGCCAAGATCGCTTTCAGCCCCAGCATTTT. This sequence encodes CASSQDRFQPQHF.